The T cell receptor (beta chain) described here comes from a study of glioma-infiltrating T cells. Using RNA template, CDR3s of TCR alpha and beta were amplified with iRepertoire arm-PCR. Using its own MiXCR run on the multiplex PCR reads, TCRdb lists one record per CDR3 protein. The sample carries fewer than 250,000 distinct CDR3 sequences, more than 25% recorded once. The CDR3 consists of 14 residues. Germline CDR1 and CDR2: MNHNS and SASEGT. The ends were cut back, 5 bases at V and 8 bases at J, with 17 bases in the middle. Broader study findings: Tissue and blood shared very few CDR3 sequences.

This clonotype was counted at least ten times. The antigen is unknown. The chain joins TRBV6-1 to TRBJ2-3; tentatively, D is TRBD1 or TRBD2 (5 bases each). The TCR was taken from a human donor with low-grade glioma or glioblastoma, undergoing nonglioma brain surgery, or in good health (not recorded which). The sequencing input was glioma tissue, nonneoplastic brain tissue, or PBMCs (not recorded which). CDR3 residues: CASSRGPGEVTQYF. CDR3 DNA: TGTGCCAGCAGTAGGGGACCAGGCGAAGTTACGCAGTATTTT.